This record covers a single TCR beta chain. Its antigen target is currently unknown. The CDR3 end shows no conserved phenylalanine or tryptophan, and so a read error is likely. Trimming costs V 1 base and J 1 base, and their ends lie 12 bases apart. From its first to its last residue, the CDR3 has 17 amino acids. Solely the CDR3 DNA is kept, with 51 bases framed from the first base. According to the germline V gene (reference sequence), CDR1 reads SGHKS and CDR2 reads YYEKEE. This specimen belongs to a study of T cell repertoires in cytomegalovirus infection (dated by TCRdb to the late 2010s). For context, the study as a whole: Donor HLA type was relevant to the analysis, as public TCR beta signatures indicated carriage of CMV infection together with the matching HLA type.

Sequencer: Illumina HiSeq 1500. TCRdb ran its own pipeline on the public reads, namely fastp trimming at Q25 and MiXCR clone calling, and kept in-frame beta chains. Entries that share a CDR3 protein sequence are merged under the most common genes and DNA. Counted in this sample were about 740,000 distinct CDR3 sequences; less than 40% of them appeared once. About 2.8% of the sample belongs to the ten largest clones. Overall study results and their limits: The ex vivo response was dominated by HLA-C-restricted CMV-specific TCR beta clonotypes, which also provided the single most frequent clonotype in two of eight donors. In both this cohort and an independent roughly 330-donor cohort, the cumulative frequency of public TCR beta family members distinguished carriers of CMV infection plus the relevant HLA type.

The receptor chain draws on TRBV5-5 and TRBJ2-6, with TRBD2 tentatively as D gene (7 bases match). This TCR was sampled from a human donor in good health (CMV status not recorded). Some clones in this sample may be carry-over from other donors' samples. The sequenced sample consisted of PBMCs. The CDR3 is CASSLSGGNSGANVLTL. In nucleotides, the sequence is TGTGCCAGCAGCTTGTCGGGGGGCAATTCTGGGGCCAACGTCCTGACTTTA.